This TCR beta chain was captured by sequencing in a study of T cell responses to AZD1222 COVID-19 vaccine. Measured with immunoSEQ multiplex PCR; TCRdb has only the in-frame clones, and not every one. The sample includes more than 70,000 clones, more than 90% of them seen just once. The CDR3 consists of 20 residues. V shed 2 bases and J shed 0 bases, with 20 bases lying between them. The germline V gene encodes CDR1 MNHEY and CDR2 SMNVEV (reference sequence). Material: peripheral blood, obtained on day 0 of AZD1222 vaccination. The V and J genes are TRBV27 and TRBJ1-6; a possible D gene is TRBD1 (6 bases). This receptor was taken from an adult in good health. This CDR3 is CASSLTPIGQPGSYNSPLHF. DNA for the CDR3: TGTGCCAGCAGTTTAACCCCAATTGGACAGCCTGGCTCCTATAATTCACCCCTCCACTTT.